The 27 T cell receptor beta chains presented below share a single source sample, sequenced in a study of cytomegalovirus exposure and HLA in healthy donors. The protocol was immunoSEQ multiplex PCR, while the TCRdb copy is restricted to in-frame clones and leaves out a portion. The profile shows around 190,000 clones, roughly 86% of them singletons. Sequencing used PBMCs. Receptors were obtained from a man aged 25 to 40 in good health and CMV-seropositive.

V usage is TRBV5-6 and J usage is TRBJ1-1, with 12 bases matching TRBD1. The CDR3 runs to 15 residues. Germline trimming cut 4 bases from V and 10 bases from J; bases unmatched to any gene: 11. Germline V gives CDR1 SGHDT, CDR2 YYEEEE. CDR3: CASSRPGTGGPGAFF. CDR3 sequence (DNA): TGTGCCAGCAGCCGTCCCGGGACAGGGGGCCCAGGAGCTTTCTTT.

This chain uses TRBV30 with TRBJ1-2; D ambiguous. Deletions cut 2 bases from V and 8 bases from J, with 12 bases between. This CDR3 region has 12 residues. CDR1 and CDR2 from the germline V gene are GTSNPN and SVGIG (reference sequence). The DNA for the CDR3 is TGTGCCTGGAGTATCCGGGATCAGGGCTACACCTTC. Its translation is CAWSIRDQGYTF.

This CDR3 reads CASSIEHRGGKVGNYGYTF. The CDR3 region has the DNA TGTGCCAGTAGTATAGAGCACAGGGGAGGCAAGGTGGGGAACTATGGCTACACCTTC. The chain carries TRBV19 and TRBJ1-2; the match to TRBD1 covers 7 bases. Germline V CDR1 and CDR2: LNHDA, SQIVND (reference sequence). The CDR3 is made up of 19 amino acids. J was trimmed by 2 bases and V by 0 bases; bases with no gene match: 15.

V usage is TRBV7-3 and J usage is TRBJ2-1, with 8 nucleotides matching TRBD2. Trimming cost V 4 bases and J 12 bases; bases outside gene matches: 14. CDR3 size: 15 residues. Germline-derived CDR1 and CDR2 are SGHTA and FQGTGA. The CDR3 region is CASSSISGTSSAQFF. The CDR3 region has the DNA TGTGCCAGCAGCTCAATCTCCGGGACTAGTAGCGCGCAGTTCTTC.

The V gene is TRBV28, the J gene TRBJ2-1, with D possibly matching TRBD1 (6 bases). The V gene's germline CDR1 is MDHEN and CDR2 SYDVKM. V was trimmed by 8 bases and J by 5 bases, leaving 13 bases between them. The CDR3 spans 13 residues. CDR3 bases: TGTGCCAGCGGGACATACTTTAACAATGAGCAGTTCTTC. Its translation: CASGTYFNNEQFF.

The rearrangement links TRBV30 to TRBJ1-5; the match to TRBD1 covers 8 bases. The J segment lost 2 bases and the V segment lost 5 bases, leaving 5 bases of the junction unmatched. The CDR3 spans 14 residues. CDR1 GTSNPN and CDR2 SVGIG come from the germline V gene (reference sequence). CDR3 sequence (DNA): TGTGCCTGGTCCCAGGACAGGGGCAATCAGCCCCAGCATTTT. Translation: CAWSQDRGNQPQHF.

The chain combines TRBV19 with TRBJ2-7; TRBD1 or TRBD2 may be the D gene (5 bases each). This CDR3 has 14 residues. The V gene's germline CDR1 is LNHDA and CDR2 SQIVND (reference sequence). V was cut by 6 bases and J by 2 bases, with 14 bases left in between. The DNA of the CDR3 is TGTGCCAGTAGCTCAGATGTGGGGGCCTACGAGCAGTACTTC. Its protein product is CASSSDVGAYEQYF.

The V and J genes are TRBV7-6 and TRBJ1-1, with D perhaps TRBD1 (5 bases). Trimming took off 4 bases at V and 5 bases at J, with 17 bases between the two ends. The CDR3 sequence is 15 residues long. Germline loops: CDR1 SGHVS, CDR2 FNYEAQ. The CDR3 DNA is TGTGCCAGCAGCTCATCCGGCGGGACGAGGACTGAAGCTTTCTTT. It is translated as CASSSSGGTRTEAFF. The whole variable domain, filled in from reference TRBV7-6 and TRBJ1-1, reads GAGVSQSPRYKVTKRGQDVALRCDPISGHVSLYWYRQALGQGPEFLTYFNYEAQQDKSGLPNDRFSAERPEGSISTLTIQRTEQRDSAMYRCASSSSGGTRTEAFFGQGTRLTVV.

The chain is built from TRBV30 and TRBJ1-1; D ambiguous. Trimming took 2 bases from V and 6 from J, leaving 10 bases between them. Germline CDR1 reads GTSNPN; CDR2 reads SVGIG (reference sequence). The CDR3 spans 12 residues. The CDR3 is CAWSRAGAEAFF. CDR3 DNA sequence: TGTGCCTGGAGTAGGGCAGGCGCTGAAGCTTTCTTT.

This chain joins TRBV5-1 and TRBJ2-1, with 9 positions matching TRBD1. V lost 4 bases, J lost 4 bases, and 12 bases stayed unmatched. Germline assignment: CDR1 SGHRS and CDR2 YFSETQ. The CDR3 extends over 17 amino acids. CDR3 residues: CASSKYTDRGAYNEQFF. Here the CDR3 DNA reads TGCGCCAGCAGCAAGTATACGGACAGGGGAGCATACAATGAGCAGTTCTTC.

CDR3 coding DNA: TGTGCCAGCAGCCCCTTTGTGGGGACTAACTATGGCTACACCTTC. Translated, it gives CASSPFVGTNYGYTF. This chain uses TRBV6-5 with TRBJ1-2; D is undetermined. This CDR3 is 15 amino acids long. Trimming removed 6 bases at V and 0 bases at J, with 14 bases between. Germline V gene sequence: CDR1 MNHEY, CDR2 SVGAGI.

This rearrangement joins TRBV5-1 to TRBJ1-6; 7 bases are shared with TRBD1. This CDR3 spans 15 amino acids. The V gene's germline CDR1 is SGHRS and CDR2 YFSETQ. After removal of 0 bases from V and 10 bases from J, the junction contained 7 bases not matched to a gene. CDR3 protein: CASSLVLGGGSPLHF. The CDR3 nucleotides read TGCGCCAGCAGCTTGGTGCTAGGGGGCGGGTCACCCCTCCACTTT.

CDR3 bases: TGTGCCATCAGCGGCAGAGGATTGGGGGCCAACGTCCTGACTTTC. This codes for CAISGRGLGANVLTF. V usage is TRBV10-3 and J usage is TRBJ2-6, with D unresolved. The V gene's germline CDR1 is ENHRY and CDR2 SYGVKD. This CDR3 is 15 amino acids long. V was pared by 6 bases and J by 4 bases, with 13 bases between.

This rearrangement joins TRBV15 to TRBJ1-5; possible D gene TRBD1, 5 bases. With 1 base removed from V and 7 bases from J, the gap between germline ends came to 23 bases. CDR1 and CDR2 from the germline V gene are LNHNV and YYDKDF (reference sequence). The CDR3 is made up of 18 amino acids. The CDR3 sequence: CATSRVGNSGLRVQPQHF. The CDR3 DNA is TGTGCCACCAGCAGAGTAGGGAACTCAGGCCTCAGGGTACAGCCCCAGCATTTT.

In DNA form, the CDR3 reads TGTGCCAGCACTGTCTTGGGTAACTATGGCTACACCTTC. Translated, it gives CASTVLGNYGYTF. The genes are TRBV2 and TRBJ1-2; D unclear. V gave up 7 bases and J gave up 1 base, with 10 bases separating them. This CDR3 comprises 13 residues. CDR1 and CDR2 (germline): SNHLY, FYNNEI.

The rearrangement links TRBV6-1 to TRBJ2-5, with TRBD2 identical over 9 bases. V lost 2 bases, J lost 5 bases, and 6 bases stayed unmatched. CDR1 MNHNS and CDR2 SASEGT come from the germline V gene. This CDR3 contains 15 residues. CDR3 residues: CASSEFSGSTETQYF. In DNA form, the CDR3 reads TGTGCCAGCAGTGAATTTAGCGGGAGTACCGAGACCCAGTACTTC.

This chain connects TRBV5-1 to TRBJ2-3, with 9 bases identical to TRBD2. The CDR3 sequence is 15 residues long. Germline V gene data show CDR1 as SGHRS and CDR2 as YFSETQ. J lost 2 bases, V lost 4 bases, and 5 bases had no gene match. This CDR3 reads CASSPGLAYTDTQYF. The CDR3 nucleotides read TGCGCCAGCAGCCCGGGACTAGCTTACACAGATACGCAGTATTTT.

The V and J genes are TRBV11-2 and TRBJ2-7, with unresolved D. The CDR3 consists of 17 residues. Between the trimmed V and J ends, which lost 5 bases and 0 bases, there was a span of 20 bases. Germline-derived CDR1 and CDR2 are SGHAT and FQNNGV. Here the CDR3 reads CASSPLLVNSVSYEQYF. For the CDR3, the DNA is TGTGCCAGCAGCCCCCTCTTGGTAAATTCAGTCTCCTACGAGCAGTACTTC.

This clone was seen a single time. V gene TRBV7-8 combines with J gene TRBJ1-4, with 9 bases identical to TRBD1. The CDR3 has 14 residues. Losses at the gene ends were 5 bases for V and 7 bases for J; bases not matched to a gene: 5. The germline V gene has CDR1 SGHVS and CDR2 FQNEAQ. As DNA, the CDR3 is TGTGCCAGCAGCGCGGACAGGGGACGTGAAAAACTGTTTTTT. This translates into CASSADRGREKLFF.

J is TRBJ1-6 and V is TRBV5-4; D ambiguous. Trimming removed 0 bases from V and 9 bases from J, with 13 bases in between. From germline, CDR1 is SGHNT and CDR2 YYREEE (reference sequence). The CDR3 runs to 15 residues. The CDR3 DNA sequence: TGTGCCAGCAGCTTGGATGGGCAGGCGGGTTCACCCCTCCACTTT. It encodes CASSLDGQAGSPLHF.

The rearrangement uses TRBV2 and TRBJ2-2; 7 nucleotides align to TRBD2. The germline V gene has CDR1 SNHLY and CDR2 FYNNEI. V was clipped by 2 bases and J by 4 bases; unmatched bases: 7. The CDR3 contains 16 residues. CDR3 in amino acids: CASSEYGGSRTGELFF. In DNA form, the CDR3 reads TGTGCCAGCAGTGAATACGGCGGGAGTCGCACCGGGGAGCTGTTTTTT.

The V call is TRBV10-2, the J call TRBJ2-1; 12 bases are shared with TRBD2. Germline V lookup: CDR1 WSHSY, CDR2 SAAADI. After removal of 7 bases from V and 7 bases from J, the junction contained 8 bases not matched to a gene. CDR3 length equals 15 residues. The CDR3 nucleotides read TGCGCCAGCACCTTCCTAGCGGGAGGGTATAATGAGCAGTTCTTC. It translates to CASTFLAGGYNEQFF.

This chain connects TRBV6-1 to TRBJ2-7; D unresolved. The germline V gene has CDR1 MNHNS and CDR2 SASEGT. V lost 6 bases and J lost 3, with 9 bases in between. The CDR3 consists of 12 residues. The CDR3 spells CASRGRNYEQYF. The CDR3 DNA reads TGTGCCAGCAGGGGCAGAAACTACGAGCAGTACTTC.

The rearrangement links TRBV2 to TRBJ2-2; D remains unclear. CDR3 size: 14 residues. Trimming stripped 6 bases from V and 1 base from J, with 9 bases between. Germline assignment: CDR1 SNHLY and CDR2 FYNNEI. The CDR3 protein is CASSPPGNTGELFF. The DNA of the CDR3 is TGTGCCAGCAGCCCCCCGGGGAACACCGGGGAGCTGTTTTTT.

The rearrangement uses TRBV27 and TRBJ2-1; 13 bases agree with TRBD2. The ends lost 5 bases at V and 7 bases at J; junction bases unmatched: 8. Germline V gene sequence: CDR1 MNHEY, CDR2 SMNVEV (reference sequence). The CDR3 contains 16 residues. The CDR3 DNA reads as TGTGCCAGCAGTCGAATCGGGACTAGCGGGACGAATGAGCAGTTCTTC. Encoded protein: CASSRIGTSGTNEQFF.

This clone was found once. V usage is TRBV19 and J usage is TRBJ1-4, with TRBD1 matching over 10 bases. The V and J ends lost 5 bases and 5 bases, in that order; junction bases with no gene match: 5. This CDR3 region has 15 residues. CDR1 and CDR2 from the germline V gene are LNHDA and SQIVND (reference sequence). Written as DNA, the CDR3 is TGTGCCAGTAGTGGGGGACAGGGGTTAAATGAAAAACTGTTTTTT. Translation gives CASSGGQGLNEKLFF.

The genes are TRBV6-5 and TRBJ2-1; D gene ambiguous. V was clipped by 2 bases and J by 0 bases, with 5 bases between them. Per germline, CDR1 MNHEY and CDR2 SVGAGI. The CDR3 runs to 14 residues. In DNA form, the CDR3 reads TGTGCCAGCAGTTACGGACCCTCCTACAATGAGCAGTTCTTC. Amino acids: CASSYGPSYNEQFF.